A single sample gave rise to the 30 T cell receptor beta chains below, sequenced in a study of cytomegalovirus exposure and HLA in healthy donors. Vbeta (60) and Jbeta (13) primers were used in the PCR. Using immunoSEQ multiplex PCR, the repertoire was profiled, and TCRdb retains in-frame clones only, with some absent. The sample includes about 150,000 clones, around 74% of them seen just once. Sequenced: PBMCs. The receptors were sampled from a young man in good health and CMV-seronegative.

This chain joins TRBV14 and TRBJ2-1; weak D call: TRBD2 (7 bases). Germline CDR1 is SGHDN and CDR2 is FVKESK. The length of the CDR3 is 16 residues. Trimming removed 4 bases at V and 8 bases at J, with 21 bases between. This CDR3 is CASSLARGRGFYEQFF. CDR3 nucleotides: TGTGCCAGCAGCCTAGCGCGGGGGCGCGGGTTCTATGAGCAGTTCTTC.

This clone came up a few times. The chain has TRBV15 and TRBJ1-3; TRBD1 matches at 9 bases. The germline gives CDR1 LNHNV, CDR2 YYDKDF (reference sequence). This CDR3 has 17 amino acids. V trimming: 5 bases; J trimming: 0 bases; junction bases outside the gene matches: 8. CDR3 sequence reads: CATSARPQGASGNTIYF. CDR3 DNA: TGTGCCACCAGCGCTCGCCCACAGGGGGCCTCTGGAAACACCATATATTTT.

The chain is built from TRBV4-3 and TRBJ2-5, with 10 bases aligning to TRBD1. Germline values: CDR1 LGHNA, CDR2 YSLEER. V shed 3 bases, J shed 3 bases, and the junction held 13 bases outside the gene matches. This CDR3 is built from 18 residues. Written as DNA, the CDR3 is TGCGCCAGCAGCCAGCGTAAGGCGAGGGGGACAGGGGAAGAGACCCAGTACTTC. This codes for CASSQRKARGTGEETQYF.

The chain couples TRBV5-6 to TRBJ2-5, with a tentative D call TRBD1 (5 bases). The J call could be wrong; TRBJ2-7 is a better fit for the DNA end. The CDR3 is 15 residues long. Germline CDR1 SGHDT, CDR2 YYEEEE. DNA for the CDR3: TGTGCCAGCAGCTTGTCAGGGAAAGGGGTCTACGAGCAGTACTTC. It encodes CASSLSGKGVYEQYF.

CDR3 sequence (DNA): TGTGCCAGCAGCTCCCCCCCCCGGGGGATAAAAAACATTCAGTACTTC. Its translation is CASSSPPRGIKNIQYF. The chain links TRBV7-9 to TRBJ2-4, with TRBD2 as a possible D gene (6 bases). The germline V gene encodes CDR1 SEHNR and CDR2 FQNEAQ (reference sequence). V was clipped by 4 bases and J by 4 bases, with 17 bases between them. The CDR3 has 16 residues.

This clone has only one observation. The rearrangement uses TRBV28 and TRBJ1-3, with 9 bases fitting TRBD1. The CDR3 loop spans 13 amino acids. Germline CDR1 reads MDHEN; CDR2 reads SYDVKM. V was clipped by 6 bases and J by 8 bases; unmatched bases: 5. The CDR3 region has the DNA TGTGCCAGCAGCCCCTGGACAGGGGACACCATATATTTT. Protein sequence: CASSPWTGDTIYF.

This clone was detected only once. The CDR3 bases are TGTGCCAGCAGCTTTGAGGTTAGCGGATGGCCCTCTGGGGCCAACGTCCTGACTTTC. Its translation is CASSFEVSGWPSGANVLTF. V gene TRBV5-8 combines with J gene TRBJ2-6; the D gene is possibly TRBD2 (6 bases). Trimming pared 2 bases from V and 0 bases from J, leaving 18 bases between. This CDR3 region has 19 residues. Looked up from germline, CDR1 is SGHTS and CDR2 is YDEGEE. The variable domain in full, with the rest retrieved from reference TRBV5-8 and TRBJ2-6, is EAGVTQSPTHLIKTRGQQATLRCSPISGHTSVYWYQQALGLGLQFLLWYDEGEERNRGNFPPRFSGRQFPNYSSELNVNALELEDSALYLCASSFEVSGWPSGANVLTFGAGSRLTVL.

This chain uses TRBV9 with TRBJ1-3; no clear D. Trimming removed 4 bases from V and 11 bases from J, with 28 bases in between. The CDR3 is made up of 17 amino acids. Germline CDR1 SGDLS, CDR2 YYNGEE. The CDR3 region is CASSITPRFSRGTAIYF. DNA of the CDR3: TGTGCCAGCAGCATAACCCCCCGGTTTTCCCGGGGTACCGCCATATATTTT.

The sample holds one count of this clone. The chain has TRBV30 and TRBJ1-2; D possibly corresponds to TRBD1 (5 bases). The germline V and J ends were trimmed by 0 bases and 2 bases, with 7 bases remaining between them. There are 13 residues in the CDR3. Germline CDR1 reads GTSNPN; CDR2 reads SVGIG (reference sequence). As DNA, the CDR3 is TGTGCCTGGAGTGTACAGGAGAACTATGGCTACACCTTC. As protein: CAWSVQENYGYTF.

There are a few counts of this clone. The chain carries TRBV2 and TRBJ1-5; D gene uncertain. V lost 7 bases and J lost 0, with 16 bases in between. The V gene's germline CDR1 is SNHLY and CDR2 FYNNEI. CDR3 size: 16 residues. This CDR3 reads CASTSGRDYSNQPQHF. In DNA form, the CDR3 reads TGTGCCAGCACCTCTGGGAGGGATTATAGCAATCAGCCCCAGCATTTT.

V gene TRBV7-9 combines with J gene TRBJ2-5, with 8 bases fitting TRBD1. This CDR3 comprises 15 residues. Germline CDR1 and CDR2: SEHNR and FQNEAQ (reference sequence). The V and J ends lost 6 bases and 5 bases, in that order; junction bases with no gene match: 11. The CDR3 protein is CASRRPTGVGETQYF. The CDR3 DNA sequence: TGTGCCAGCAGACGCCCGACAGGGGTCGGGGAGACCCAGTACTTC.

The chain combines TRBV6-4 with TRBJ2-2; weak D call: TRBD1 (5 bases). Germline V gene sequence: CDR1 MRHNA, CDR2 SNTAGT. This CDR3 contains 16 residues. The V and J ends lost 2 bases and 3 bases respectively, with 13 bases between them. The chain's CDR3 is CASSDGASGDTGELFF. CDR3 DNA sequence: TGTGCCAGCAGTGACGGGGCCTCTGGGGACACCGGGGAGCTGTTTTTT.

V is TRBV7-8 and J is TRBJ2-7, with D tentatively TRBD1 (5 bases). The ends were cut back, 3 bases at V and 3 bases at J, with 12 bases in the middle. The germline V gene has CDR1 SGHVS and CDR2 FQNEAQ. The CDR3 runs to 14 residues. In DNA, the CDR3 is TGTGCCAGCAGCTTGGGGCAGCATTTCTACGAGCAGTACTTC. It is translated as CASSLGQHFYEQYF.

The chain employs TRBV6-6 and TRBJ2-1, with 9 positions matching TRBD2. Germline assignment: CDR1 MNHNY and CDR2 SVGAGI (reference sequence). The CDR3 runs 14 residues. The ends lost 3 bases at V and 8 bases at J; junction bases unmatched: 5. CDR3 in DNA: TGTGCCAGCAGTTATGGGACTAGCTCAGATGAGCAGTTCTTC. This codes for CASSYGTSSDEQFF.

V usage is TRBV10-3 and J usage is TRBJ1-1; no definite D call. Germline CDR1 ENHRY, CDR2 SYGVKD. This CDR3 comprises 13 residues. V lost 4 bases and J lost 2, with 8 bases in between. The CDR3 sequence: CAISGQFNTEAFF. The CDR3 DNA reads TGTGCCATCAGTGGACAATTCAACACTGAAGCTTTCTTT.

The chain employs TRBV29-1 and TRBJ1-2, with D uncertain. Trimming removed 1 base at V and 4 bases at J, with 13 bases between. The CDR3 loop spans 14 amino acids. Germline CDR1 and CDR2: SQVTM and ANQGSEA. In DNA, the CDR3 is TGCAGCGTTGAAGTGGAGCAGTCTCTCTATGGCTACACCTTC. Translated, it gives CSVEVEQSLYGYTF.

This clone was detected only once. This CDR3 reads CASSEGGQVPTGELFF. In DNA, the CDR3 is TGTGCCAGCAGTGAAGGGGGACAGGTGCCCACCGGGGAGCTGTTTTTT. The chain links TRBV6-1 to TRBJ2-2, with 8 bases aligning to TRBD1. Looked up from germline, CDR1 is MNHNS and CDR2 is SASEGT. This CDR3 spans 16 amino acids. J lost 4 bases, V lost 1 base, and 5 bases had no gene match.

The V gene is TRBV4-3, the J gene TRBJ2-3; possibly TRBD1 for D (5 bases). This CDR3 contains 15 residues. V lost 4 bases, J lost 3 bases, and 14 bases lay in between. Germline V CDR1 and CDR2: LGHNA, YSLEER. CDR3 DNA sequence: TGCGCCAGCAGCCCCTCCAGGGTCGGAACAGATACGCAGTATTTT. As protein: CASSPSRVGTDTQYF.

Only one count was recorded for this clone. The chain employs TRBV9 and TRBJ1-1, with D maybe TRBD1 (6 bases). The V gene lost 4 bases and the J gene lost 0 bases, with 13 bases spanning the gap. The CDR3 sequence is 15 residues long. Per the germline V gene, CDR1 is SGDLS and CDR2 is YYNGEE. The CDR3 spells CASSPGGQMNTEAFF. DNA of the CDR3: TGTGCCAGCAGCCCTGGCGGACAGATGAACACTGAAGCTTTCTTT.

This clone is a singleton in its sample. The rearrangement uses TRBV7-9 and TRBJ1-4, with 8 positions matching TRBD1. Per germline, CDR1 SEHNR and CDR2 FQNEAQ (reference sequence). The V gene end was trimmed by 5 bases and the J gene end by 6 bases; junction bases not matched to a gene: 5. The CDR3 runs 14 residues. CDR3 DNA: TGTGCCAGCAGCCAGGACAGGGTGGATGAAAAACTGTTTTTT. Its protein product is CASSQDRVDEKLFF.

This clone is a singleton in its sample. The genes are TRBV29-1 and TRBJ2-5; 10 nucleotides agree with TRBD2. Germline CDR1 SQVTM, CDR2 ANQGSEA. Trimming cost V 0 bases and J 7 bases; bases outside gene matches: 17. The CDR3 length is 18 residues. The CDR3 protein is CSVEDRTASGSFGATQYF. CDR3 bases: TGCAGCGTTGAAGATCGGACCGCTAGCGGGAGCTTCGGGGCGACCCAGTACTTC. Filled out from reference TRBV29-1 and TRBJ2-5, the complete variable domain reads SAVISQKPSRDICQRGTSLTIQCQVDSQVTMMFWYRQQPGQSLTLIATANQGSEATYESGFVIDKFPISRPNLTFSTLTVSNMSPEDSSIYLCSVEDRTASGSFGATQYFGPGTRLLVL.

This clone was detected a few times. The chain has TRBV13 and TRBJ1-5; no clear D gene. The CDR3 covers 14 residues. Per the germline V gene, CDR1 is PRHDT and CDR2 is FYEKMQ (reference sequence). V was trimmed by 3 bases and J by 10 bases, leaving 16 bases between them. The CDR3 is CASSFYSQGTPQHF. In DNA, the CDR3 is TGTGCCAGCAGCTTTTACAGCCAAGGCACCCCCCAGCATTTT.

The genes are TRBV18 and TRBJ2-2, with a possible D match to TRBD1 (6 bases). Germline V gene lookup returns CDR1 KGHSH and CDR2 LQKENI. The CDR3 totals 15 residues. Trimming cost V 5 bases and J 1 base, with 11 bases left between them. CDR3 nucleotides: TGTGCCAGCTCAACCGGGACACTGAACACCGGGGAGCTGTTTTTT. This sequence encodes CASSTGTLNTGELFF. Full variable domain (missing parts from reference TRBV18 and TRBJ2-2): NAGVMQNPRHLVRRRGQEARLRCSPMKGHSHVYWYRQLPEEGLKFMVYLQKENIIDESGMPKERFSAEFPKEGPSILRIQQVVRGDSAAYFCASSTGTLNTGELFFGEGSRLTVL.

In the case of this clone: The same CDR3 arises from other DNA sequences in this sample as well. This sequence joins TRBV6-1 and TRBJ2-1; 8 bases align to TRBD1. Germline V gene lookup returns CDR1 MNHNS and CDR2 SASEGT. Trimming cost V 6 bases and J 0 bases; bases outside gene matches: 4. The CDR3 runs to 15 residues. CDR3 sequence (DNA): TGTGCCAGCAGGGTCGGACAGGGCTCCTACAATGAGCAGTTCTTC. Residues: CASRVGQGSYNEQFF.

The J gene is TRBJ1-5, the V gene TRBV5-6; tentative D call: TRBD1 (5 bases). From germline, CDR1 is SGHDT and CDR2 YYEEEE. CDR3 size: 15 residues. Trimming removed 3 bases from V and 0 bases from J, with 10 bases in between. CDR3 sequence reads: CASSSRTRSNQPQHF. The CDR3 bases are TGTGCCAGCAGCTCCCGGACACGTAGCAATCAGCCCCAGCATTTT.

In nucleotides, the CDR3 is TGTGCCAGCAGCTTGGAGCACCTTAAGACTGGATTCAATGAGCAGTTCTTC. Encoded protein: CASSLEHLKTGFNEQFF. The chain links TRBV5-4 to TRBJ2-1; D ambiguous. The CDR3 contains 17 residues. Trimming left V 0 bases short and J 6 bases short, with 19 bases between. In germline, CDR1 is SGHNT, CDR2 YYREEE (reference sequence).

The chain carries TRBV25-1 and TRBJ2-7, with 10 bases aligning to TRBD1. V was pared by 1 base and J by 6 bases, with 6 bases of the junction left unmatched. The V gene's germline CDR1 is MGHDK and CDR2 SYGVNS. CDR3 length: 15 amino acids. The CDR3 sequence is CASSESDRGFAEQYF. CDR3 DNA: TGTGCCAGCAGTGAATCGGACAGGGGGTTTGCCGAGCAGTACTTC.

The V and J genes are TRBV4-3 and TRBJ2-7; 8 bases line up with TRBD2. J was trimmed by 3 bases and V by 0 bases; bases with no gene match: 4. Germline V gene data show CDR1 as LGHNA and CDR2 as YSLEER. There are 15 residues in the CDR3. CDR3: CASSQDRGGVYEQYF. The CDR3 coding sequence is TGCGCCAGCAGCCAAGATCGGGGGGGGGTCTACGAGCAGTACTTC.

The chain carries TRBV6-1 and TRBJ2-1; maybe TRBD2 (6 bases). In germline, CDR1 is MNHNS, CDR2 SASEGT. V lost 0 bases, J lost 14 bases, and 14 bases lay in between. CDR3 size: 13 residues. CDR3 DNA sequence: TGTGCCAGCAGTGAAGCCTGGCAGGGAGGAAAGTTCTTC. Translating it yields CASSEAWQGGKFF.

The chain links TRBV6-5 to TRBJ1-1; D might be TRBD1 (6 bases). The CDR3 is 13 amino acids. The germline V gene has CDR1 MNHEY and CDR2 SVGAGI. V was shortened by 2 bases and J by 4 bases, with 8 bases between the two germline ends. For the CDR3, the DNA is TGTGCCAGCAGTTACGAGGGGGTCACTGAAGCTTTCTTT. Its protein is CASSYEGVTEAFF.